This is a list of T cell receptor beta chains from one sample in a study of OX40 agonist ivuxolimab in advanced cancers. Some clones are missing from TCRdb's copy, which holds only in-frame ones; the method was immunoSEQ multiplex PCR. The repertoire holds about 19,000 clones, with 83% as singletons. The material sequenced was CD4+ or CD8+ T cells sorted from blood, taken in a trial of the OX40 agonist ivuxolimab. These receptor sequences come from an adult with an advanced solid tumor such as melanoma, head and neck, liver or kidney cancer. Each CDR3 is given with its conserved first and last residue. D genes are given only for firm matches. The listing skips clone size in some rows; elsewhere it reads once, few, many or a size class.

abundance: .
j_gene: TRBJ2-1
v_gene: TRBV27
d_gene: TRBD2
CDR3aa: CASRTSGGESSYNEQFF
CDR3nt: TGTGCCAGCAGGACTAGCGGGGGGGAAAGCTCCTACAATGAGCAGTTCTTC

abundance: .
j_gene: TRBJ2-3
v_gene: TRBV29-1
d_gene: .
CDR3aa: CSVWDTDTQYF
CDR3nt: TGCAGCGTGTGGGACACAGATACGCAGTATTTT

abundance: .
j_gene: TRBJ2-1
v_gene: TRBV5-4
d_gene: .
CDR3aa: CASSPDSYNEQFF
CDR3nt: TGTGCCAGCAGCCCGGACTCCTACAATGAGCAGTTCTTC

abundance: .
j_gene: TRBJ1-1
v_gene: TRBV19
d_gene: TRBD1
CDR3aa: CASRTGGATEAFF
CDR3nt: TGTGCCAGTAGAACAGGGGGGGCTACTGAAGCTTTCTTT

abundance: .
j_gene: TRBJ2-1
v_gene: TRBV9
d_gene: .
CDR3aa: CASSVGLPSNEQFF
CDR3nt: TGTGCCAGCAGCGTGGGACTCCCCTCCAATGAGCAGTTCTTC

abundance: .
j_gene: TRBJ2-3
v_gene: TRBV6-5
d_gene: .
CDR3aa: CASRNTMRTQYF
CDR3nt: TGTGCCAGCAGAAATACGATGAGAACGCAGTATTTT

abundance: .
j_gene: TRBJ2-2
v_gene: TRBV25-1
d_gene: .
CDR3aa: CASSGPRWGGELFF
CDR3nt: TGTGCCAGCAGCGGGCCCCGATGGGGCGGGGAGCTGTTTTTT

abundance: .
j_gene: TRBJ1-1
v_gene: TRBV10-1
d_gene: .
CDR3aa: CASSEGVGIDTEAFF
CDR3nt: TGCGCCAGCAGTGAAGGGGTGGGGATCGACACTGAAGCTTTCTTT

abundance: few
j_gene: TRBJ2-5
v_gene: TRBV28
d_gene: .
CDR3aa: CASSSTLGPGETQYF
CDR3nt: TGTGCCAGCAGCTCCACCCTAGGCCCGGGTGAGACCCAGTACTTC

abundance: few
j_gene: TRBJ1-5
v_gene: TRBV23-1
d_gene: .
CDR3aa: CASSHIFSRNQPQHF
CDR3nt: TGCGCCAGCAGTCACATCTTCAGTAGAAATCAGCCCCAGCATTTT

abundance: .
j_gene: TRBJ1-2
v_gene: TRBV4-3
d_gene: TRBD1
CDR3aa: CASSHRGQGADGYTF
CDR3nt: TGCGCCAGCAGCCATCGCGGACAGGGGGCGGATGGCTACACCTTC

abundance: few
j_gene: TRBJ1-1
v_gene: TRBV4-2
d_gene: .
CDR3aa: CASSQEGGLSGEAFF
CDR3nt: TGTGCCAGCAGCCAAGAGGGGGGCCTAAGTGGTGAAGCTTTCTTT

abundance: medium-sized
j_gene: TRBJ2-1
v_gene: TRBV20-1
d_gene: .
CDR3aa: CSADKPQQFF
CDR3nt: TGCAGTGCCGATAAGCCTCAGCAGTTCTTC

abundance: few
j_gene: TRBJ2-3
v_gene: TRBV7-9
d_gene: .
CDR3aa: CASSPRRPMQDDTQYF
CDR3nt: TGTGCCAGCAGCCCCCGCCGGCCCATGCAAGACGATACGCAGTATTTT

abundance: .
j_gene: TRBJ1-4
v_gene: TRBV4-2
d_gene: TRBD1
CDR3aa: CASSQTTGENEKLFF
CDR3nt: TGTGCCAGCAGCCAAACAACAGGGGAGAATGAAAAACTGTTTTTT

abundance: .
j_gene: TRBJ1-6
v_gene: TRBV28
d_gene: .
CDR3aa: CASSLLTNYNSPLHF
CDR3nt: TGTGCCAGCAGTTTATTGACAAATTATAATTCACCCCTCCACTTT

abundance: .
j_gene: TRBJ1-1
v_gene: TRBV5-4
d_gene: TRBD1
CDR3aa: CASSSPSGQGPTEAFF
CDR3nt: TGTGCCAGCAGCTCGCCCTCGGGACAGGGTCCCACTGAAGCTTTCTTT

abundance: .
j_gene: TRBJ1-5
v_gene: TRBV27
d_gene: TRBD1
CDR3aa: CASSLTGTQPQHF
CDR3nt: TGTGCCAGCAGCTTGACAGGGACTCAGCCCCAGCATTTT

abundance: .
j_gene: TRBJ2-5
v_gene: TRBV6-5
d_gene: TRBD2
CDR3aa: CASGLSGGPIKTQYF
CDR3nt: TGTGCCAGCGGTTTGAGCGGGGGGCCTATAAAGACCCAGTACTTC

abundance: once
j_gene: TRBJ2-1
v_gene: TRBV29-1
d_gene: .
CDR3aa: CSVEGSGISNEQFF
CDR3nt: TGCAGCGTTGAGGGTAGCGGAATAAGCAATGAGCAGTTCTTC

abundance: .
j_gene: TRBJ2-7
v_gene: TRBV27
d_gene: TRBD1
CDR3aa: CASSFGGQGTYEQYF
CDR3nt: TGTGCCAGCAGTTTTGGAGGACAGGGGACCTACGAGCAGTACTTC

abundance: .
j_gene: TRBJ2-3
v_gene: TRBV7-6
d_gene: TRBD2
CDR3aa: CASSQRLAGDTQYF
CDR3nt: TGTGCCAGCAGCCAACGACTAGCGGGGGATACGCAGTATTTT

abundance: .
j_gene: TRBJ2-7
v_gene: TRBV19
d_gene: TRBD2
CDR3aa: CASSTGLAGYEQYF
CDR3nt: TGTGCCAGTAGTACGGGACTAGCGGGGTACGAGCAGTACTTC

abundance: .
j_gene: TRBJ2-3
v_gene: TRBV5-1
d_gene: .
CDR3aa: CASTEIGSTDTQYF
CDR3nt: TGCGCCAGCACCGAAATAGGTAGCACAGATACGCAGTATTTT

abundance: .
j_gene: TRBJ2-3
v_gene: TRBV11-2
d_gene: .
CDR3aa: CASSRGTAITDTQYF
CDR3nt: TGTGCCAGCAGCCGCGGGACAGCAATCACAGATACGCAGTATTTT

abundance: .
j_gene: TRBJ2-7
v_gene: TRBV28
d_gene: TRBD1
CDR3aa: CASSRLLGQGSYEQYF
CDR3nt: TGTGCCAGCAGTCGTTTGCTGGGACAGGGTTCCTACGAGCAGTACTTC

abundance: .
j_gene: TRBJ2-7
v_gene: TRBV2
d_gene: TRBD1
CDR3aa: CASSGWDRGTYEQYF
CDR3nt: TGTGCCAGCAGTGGATGGGACAGGGGAACTTACGAGCAGTACTTC

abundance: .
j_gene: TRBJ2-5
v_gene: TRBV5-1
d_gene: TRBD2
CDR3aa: CASRLAGPQETQYF
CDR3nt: TGCGCCAGCAGATTAGCGGGGCCCCAAGAGACCCAGTACTTC

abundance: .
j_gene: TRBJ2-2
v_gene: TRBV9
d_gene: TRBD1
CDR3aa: CASSVALTGGTGELFF
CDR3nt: TGTGCCAGCAGCGTAGCTCTCACAGGGGGGACCGGGGAGCTGTTTTTT

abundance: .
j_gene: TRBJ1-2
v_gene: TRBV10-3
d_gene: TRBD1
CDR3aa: CAISAPDRFNYGYTF
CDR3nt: TGTGCCATCAGTGCGCCGGACAGGTTTAACTATGGCTACACCTTC

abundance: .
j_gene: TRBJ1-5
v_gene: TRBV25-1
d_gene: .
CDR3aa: CASRAGYQPQHF
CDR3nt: TGTGCCAGCAGGGCAGGGTATCAGCCCCAGCATTTT

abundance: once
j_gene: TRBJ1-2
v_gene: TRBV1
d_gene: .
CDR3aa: CTSRIHVRKTYGYTF
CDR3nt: TGCACCAGCAGAATACATGTGCGAAAGACCTATGGCTACACCTTC

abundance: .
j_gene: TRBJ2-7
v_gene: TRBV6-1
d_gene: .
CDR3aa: CASSTNQQYEQYF
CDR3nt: TGTGCCAGCAGCACAAACCAACAGTACGAGCAGTACTTC

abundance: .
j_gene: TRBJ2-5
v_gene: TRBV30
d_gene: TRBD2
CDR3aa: CAWSVGLAGGGTQYF
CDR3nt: TGTGCCTGGAGTGTAGGGCTAGCGGGGGGTGGGACCCAGTACTTC

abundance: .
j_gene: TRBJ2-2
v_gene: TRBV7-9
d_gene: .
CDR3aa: CATPGYGTGELFF
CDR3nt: TGTGCCACCCCAGGGTATGGCACCGGGGAGCTGTTTTTT

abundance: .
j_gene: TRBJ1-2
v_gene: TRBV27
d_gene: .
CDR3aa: CASSFSANYGYTF
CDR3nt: TGTGCCAGCAGTTTCAGCGCTAACTATGGCTACACCTTC

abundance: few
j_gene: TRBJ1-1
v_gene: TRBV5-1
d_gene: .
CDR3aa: CASRRMNTEAFF
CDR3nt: TGCGCCAGTAGACGGATGAACACTGAAGCTTTCTTT

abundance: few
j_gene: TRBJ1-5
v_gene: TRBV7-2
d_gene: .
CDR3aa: CASSLAVYSNQPQHF
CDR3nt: TGTGCCAGCAGCTTAGCAGTGTATAGCAATCAGCCCCAGCATTTT

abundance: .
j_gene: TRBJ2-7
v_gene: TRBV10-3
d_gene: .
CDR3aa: CAISDAQVSYEQYF
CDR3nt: TGTGCCATCAGTGATGCCCAGGTCTCCTACGAGCAGTACTTC

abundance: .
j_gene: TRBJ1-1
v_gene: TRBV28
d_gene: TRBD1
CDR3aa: CASSLFRGTGTMNTEAFF
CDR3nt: TGTGCCAGCAGTTTATTTCGGGGGACAGGGACCATGAACACTGAAGCTTTCTTT

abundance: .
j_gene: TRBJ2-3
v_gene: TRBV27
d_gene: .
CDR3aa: CASSLSAPTDTQYF
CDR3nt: TGTGCCAGCAGTTTGAGTGCCCCCACAGATACGCAGTATTTT

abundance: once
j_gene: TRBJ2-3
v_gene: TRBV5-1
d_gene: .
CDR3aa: CASSYGGADTQYF
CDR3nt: TGCGCCAGCAGCTACGGAGGGGCAGATACGCAGTATTTT

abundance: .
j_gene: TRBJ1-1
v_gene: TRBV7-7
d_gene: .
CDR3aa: CASSLDAHLRANTEAFF
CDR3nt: TGTGCCAGCAGCTTAGATGCCCATCTCCGGGCCAACACTGAAGCCTTCTTT

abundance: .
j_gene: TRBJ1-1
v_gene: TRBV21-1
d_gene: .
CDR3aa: CASSEPNGHDTAEAFF
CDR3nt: TGTGCCAGCAGCGAACCAAACGGACATGATACCGCTGAAGCTTTCTTT

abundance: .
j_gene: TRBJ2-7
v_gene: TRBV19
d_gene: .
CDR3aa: CASSIGTLKTPYEQYF
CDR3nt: TGTGCCAGTAGTATTGGGACCCTTAAAACCCCCTACGAGCAGTACTTC

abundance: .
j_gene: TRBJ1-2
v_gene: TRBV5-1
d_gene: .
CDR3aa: CASSLANDNYGYTF
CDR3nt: TGCGCCAGCAGCTTGGCAAATGATAACTATGGCTACACCTTC

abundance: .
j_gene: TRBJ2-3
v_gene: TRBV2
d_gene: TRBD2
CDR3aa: CASSASGTSTDTQYF
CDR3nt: TGTGCCAGCAGTGCGAGCGGGACCAGCACAGATACGCAGTATTTT

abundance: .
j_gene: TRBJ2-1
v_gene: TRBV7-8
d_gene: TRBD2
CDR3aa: CASSFLAGGSNEQFF
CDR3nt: TGTGCCAGCAGCTTTCTAGCGGGGGGCTCCAATGAGCAGTTCTTC